The 5 T cell receptor beta chains below were found in one sample sequenced in a study of blood T cell repertoires in COVID-19. The data were produced by immunoSEQ multiplex PCR, yet TCRdb's version contains in-frame clones alone and is incomplete. The data show about 240,000 clones, around 84% seen once. Sequencing was done on a sample of peripheral blood. The receptor source for this set is a woman aged 18-29 years with acute or convalescent COVID-19.

The chain uses TRBV7-9 and TRBJ1-5; no clear D. V was cut by 2 bases and J by 7 bases, with 9 bases left in between. The germline V gene has CDR1 SEHNR and CDR2 FQNEAQ (reference sequence). The CDR3 is 13 residues long. In nucleotides, the CDR3 is TGTGCCAGCAGCTTATGGGAGCGGCAGCCCCAGCATTTT. Translation gives CASSLWERQPQHF.

The count of this clone is one. The CDR3 loop reads CASRFWRSTDTQYF. CDR3 bases: TGTGCCAGCAGGTTCTGGCGGTCCACAGATACGCAGTATTTT. The chain is built from TRBV28 and TRBJ2-3; no clear D. Trimming left V 6 bases short and J 2 bases short, with 12 bases between. Germline-derived CDR1 and CDR2 are MDHEN and SYDVKM. CDR3 length: 14 amino acids. The complete variable domain, with remaining parts taken from reference TRBV28 and TRBJ2-3, reads DVKVTQSSRYLVKRTGEKVFLECVQDMDHENMFWYRQDPGLGLRLIYFSYDVKMKEKGDIPEGYSVSREKKERFSLILESASTNQTSMYLCASRFWRSTDTQYFGPGTRLTVL.

V is TRBV6-5 and J is TRBJ1-6, with D tentatively TRBD1 (5 bases). This CDR3 contains 13 residues. Trimming pared 10 bases from V and 6 bases from J, leaving 13 bases between. Germline V gene data show CDR1 as MNHEY and CDR2 as SVGAGI. CDR3 coding DNA: TGTGCCATCTCAGGGAATTCTAATTCACCCCTCCACTTT. It yields the protein CAISGNSNSPLHF.

This clone was counted a single time. J is TRBJ2-1 and V is TRBV5-1; 9 bases are shared with TRBD2. V lost 0 bases, J lost 5 bases, and 3 bases stayed unmatched. Per germline, CDR1 SGHRS and CDR2 YFSETQ. This CDR3 region has 15 residues. CDR3 sequence (DNA): TGCGCCAGCAGCTTGGGGGCGGGAGGGGACAATGAGCAGTTCTTC. Translated: CASSLGAGGDNEQFF. The entire variable domain, with the rest obtained from reference TRBV5-1 and TRBJ2-1, is as follows: KAGVTQTPRYLIKTRGQQVTLSCSPISGHRSVSWYQQTPGQGLQFLFEYFSETQRNKGNFPGRFSGRQFSNSRSEMNVSTLELGDSALYLCASSLGAGGDNEQFFGPGTRLTVL.

The V and J genes are TRBV11-1 and TRBJ2-1; possibly TRBD2 for D (6 bases). The germline CDR1 and CDR2 sequences are SGHAT and FQDESV (reference sequence). The CDR3 is 16 residues long. V lost 5 bases, J lost 0 bases, and 14 bases lay in between. CDR3: CASSQLRGSSYNEQFF. The CDR3 DNA is TGTGCCAGCAGCCAACTCCGGGGGAGCTCCTACAATGAGCAGTTCTTC.